The 3 T cell receptor beta chains below were found in one sample sequenced in a study of T-cell reconstitution after alpha-beta-depleted transplantation in children. For TCRbeta, the library was prepared with unique molecular identifiers. TCRdb re-called the PCR reads with MiXCR, one entry per CDR3 protein. The repertoire holds about 260,000 distinct CDR3 sequences, with around a tenth as singletons. Material: peripheral blood, obtained 180 days after TCRalphabeta/CD19-depleted stem cell transplant. The receptors come from a male patient aged 2-15 years who had a stem cell transplant for chronic granulomatous disease, so the T cells may come from the graft donor.

This clonotype was seen repeatedly, ten times or more. This rearrangement joins TRBV6-5 to TRBJ1-2; 8 bases align to TRBD1. Unmatched junction bases numbered 2, after V lost 6 bases and J lost 5 bases. CDR1 is MNHEY and CDR2 is SVGAGI in the germline V gene. The CDR3 is 12 residues long. Here the CDR3 reads CASSRQGYGYTF. The CDR3 DNA sequence: TGTGCCAGCAGCCGACAGGGGTATGGCTACACCTTC.

This clonotype was found a few times. The genes are TRBV2 and TRBJ2-7; D might be TRBD1 (6 bases). V was clipped by 8 bases and J by 0 bases, with 20 bases between them. Per germline, CDR1 SNHLY and CDR2 FYNNEI. This CDR3 has 16 amino acids. CDR3 in amino acids: CASLRGNRETSYEQYF. CDR3 bases: TGTGCCAGCCTAAGGGGAAACAGGGAGACCTCCTACGAGCAGTACTTC.

This clonotype was found many times. This chain connects TRBV9 to TRBJ2-2, with 7 nucleotides matching TRBD2. The CDR3 runs to 16 residues. Germline CDR1 SGDLS, CDR2 YYNGEE. The trim removed 4 bases at V and 3 bases at J, leaving 9 bases unmatched. The CDR3 coding sequence is TGTGCCAGCAGCTCACCAGTCGCGGGGGACACCGGGGAGCTGTTTTTT. Translation gives CASSSPVAGDTGELFF.